These T cell receptor beta chains were read from a single sample in a study of a mutant IDH1 vaccine in newly diagnosed glioma. Method: immunoSEQ multiplex PCR; TCRdb's copy keeps in-frame clones and lacks some. The repertoire consists of about 36,000 clones, with 81% occurring once and the leading ten covering about an eighth. Their antigen targets remain unknown. The specimen comprised PBMCs, sampled from a glioma patient whose treatment included an IDH1 peptide vaccine. The receptors come from a man between 50 and 59 years old with glioma. CDR3s include the opening cysteine and the closing phenylalanine or tryptophan. A D gene is named only where the DNA matches it firmly. Size is stated for part of the rows, as once, few or many counts, or as a class when the clone is expanded.

v_call	j_call	d_call	clone_size	cdr3_nt	cdr3_aa
TRBV5-4	TRBJ2-5	TRBD1	.	TGTGCCAGCAGCCAGCGGACAGGGCAAGAGACCCAGTACTTC	CASSQRTGQETQYF
TRBV4-2	TRBJ1-2	.	.	TGTGCCAGCAGCCAAGGGGACGGGAATGGCTACACCTTC	CASSQGDGNGYTF
TRBV9	TRBJ2-7	TRBD1	.	TGTGCCAGTGGGCCAGGGACAGGGGGCTACGAGCAGTACTTC	CASGPGTGGYEQYF
TRBV11-3	TRBJ2-7	TRBD1	.	TGTGCCAGCAGCTTAGGAGGAGACAGGGCCCGCTACGAGCAGTACTTC	CASSLGGDRARYEQYF
TRBV27	TRBJ1-5	.	few	TGTGCCAGCAGTTACGACAGCAATCAGCCCCAGCATTTT	CASSYDSNQPQHF
TRBV5-1	TRBJ2-2	.	once	TGCGCCAGCAGCTTATCGGGGGACACCGGGGAGCTGTTTTTT	CASSLSGDTGELFF
TRBV25-1	TRBJ2-7	.	.	TGTGCCAGCAGTGGGACCTCCTACGAGCAGTACTTC	CASSGTSYEQYF
TRBV9	TRBJ1-3	TRBD1	.	TGTGCCAGCGCTGGGACAGGCACTGGAAACACCATATATTTT	CASAGTGTGNTIYF
TRBV5-6	TRBJ2-7	TRBD2	.	TGTGCCAGCAGCTTGGCGACTAGCGGGATAGCCTACGAGCAGTACTTC	CASSLATSGIAYEQYF
TRBV5-6	TRBJ2-3	.	.	TGTGCCAGCAGCTTGGTGTCAGATACGCAGTATTTT	CASSLVSDTQYF
TRBV10-3	TRBJ2-3	.	.	TGTGCCGTCCAGGGTGCTAGCACAGATACGCAGTATTTT	CAVQGASTDTQYF
TRBV6-1	TRBJ1-5	.	.	TGTGCCAGCAGTGTTCAGCCCCAGCATTTT	CASSVQPQHF
TRBV23-1	TRBJ2-4	.	.	TGCGCCAGCAGTCATCGGGGCACCAAAAACATTCAGTACTTC	CASSHRGTKNIQYF
TRBV18	TRBJ1-1	TRBD1	.	TGTGCCAGCTCACCAGGGCAACAGGGGCGTACTGAAGCTTTCTTT	CASSPGQQGRTEAFF
TRBV30	TRBJ1-2	TRBD1	.	TGTGCCTGGAGCGAACCCGGACAGGGGGCCGATGGCTACACCTTC	CAWSEPGQGADGYTF
TRBV5-1	TRBJ2-5	TRBD1	.	TGCGCCAGCAGCTTTGTGACAGGGGGGCAAGAGACCCAGTACTTC	CASSFVTGGQETQYF